This T cell receptor (beta chain) was recorded in a study of blood T cell repertoires in COVID-19. Clones were sequenced by immunoSEQ multiplex PCR, and TCRdb holds only the in-frame ones, with some missing. Among approximately 320,000 clones, nearly 90% were seen once, and the ten largest hold over 8.5%. V was clipped by 4 bases and J by 4 bases; unmatched bases: 5. The length of the CDR3 is 15 residues. Per germline, CDR1 MNHEY and CDR2 SVGAGI. This chain joins TRBV6-5 and TRBJ2-5; 11 positions match TRBD1. The specimen sequenced was peripheral blood. The TCR originated in a woman in her 30s with COVID-19, enrolled during active disease. This CDR3 is CASSWFGTGGETQYF. The CDR3 nucleotides read TGTGCCAGCAGTTGGTTCGGGACAGGGGGAGAGACCCAGTACTTC.